This T cell receptor (beta chain) was sequenced in a study of shared clonotypes between healthy human individuals. Study findings and constraints: Specimens sampled were limited to blood, with tissue repertoires likely differing. Sequencing depth was expected to affect clonotype sharing among donors.

Deep level was the assay's run setting. TCRdb's copy holds only in-frame clones and misses some; the assay was immunoSEQ multiplex PCR. Among a few million clones listed, more than 85% were seen once. In its sample, this clone was seen once. Its antigen is not identified. Sequencing was carried out using naive CD4+ T cells from PBMCs. The sample's subset: CD45RA+ positively selected. The clonotype originates from a man aged 18-30 years in good health. Some clones in this sample may be carry-over from other donors' samples.

The CDR3: CASRDRYTDTQYF. The CDR3 DNA is TGTGCCAGCAGGGACAGGTACACAGATACGCAGTATTTT. The chain links TRBV6-5 to TRBJ2-3, with 7 positions matching TRBD1. With V trimmed by 6 bases and J by 2 bases, 2 bases remained unmatched. CDR3 size: 13 residues. CDR1 is MNHEY, CDR2 SVGAGI, per germline.